The entry below gives a single T cell receptor beta chain sequence along with its context. The antigen remains undetermined. The PCR was carried out with 60 Vbeta primers and 13 Jbeta primers. Generated by immunoSEQ multiplex PCR, the TCRdb table keeps only in-frame clones and is missing some. Of roughly 130,000 clones listed, about 80% were seen once; the top ten hold 1%. CDR1 and CDR2 (germline): SQVTM, ANQGSEA. Trimming left V 3 bases short and J 6 bases short, with 23 bases between. The CDR3 has 16 residues. The sample comes from a study of cytomegalovirus exposure and HLA in healthy donors. Study-level points and caveats: From TCR beta sequences, most subjects' HLA-A and HLA-B alleles were reportedly predicted accurately.

The source is a man aged 40-49 years in good health and CMV-seronegative. Sequences were obtained from PBMCs. The chain has TRBV29-1 and TRBJ2-5; perhaps TRBD1 as D (5 bases). DNA for the CDR3: TGCAGCGTTGAGTCACGGACATCTCGGCATGTCCAGACCCAGTACTTC. It encodes CSVESRTSRHVQTQYF.